The sequence of this T cell receptor (beta chain) was determined in a study of regulatory T cells in long-lasting Graves disease. Germline values: CDR1 MNHEY, CDR2 SVGAGI. Trimming pared 4 bases from V and 5 bases from J, leaving 14 bases between. The CDR3 runs 14 residues. Points on this clonotype: A read error may be the cause here, since a much bigger clone is one base away.

Time point given: persistent/refractory GD, antithyroid drugs over 5 years with positive TRAb. From PBMCs, RNA was extracted and then used to make the TCR library. Libraries of TCR beta came from iRepertoire HTBI primers plus Arm-PCR of CDR3 regions. Original processing notes: Segment identification across samples yielded some 63 TRBV and around 13 TRBJ segments. TCRdb itself ran the multiplex PCR reads through MiXCR, one entry per CDR3 protein. TCRdb, rather than the study authors, made the V and J calls. Among around 450,000 distinct CDR3 sequences listed, around a fifth were seen once. This TCR was sampled from a female donor with Graves disease. The chain joins TRBV6-5 to TRBJ1-2; D possibly corresponds to TRBD1 (5 bases). The sequencing used peripheral blood mononuclear cells (PBMCs), collected when the disease was refractory, from a patient treated with antithyroid drugs. DNA for the CDR3: TGTGCCAGCAGTTCAGGGCCTTCGGGGTATGGCTACACCTTC. Protein sequence: CASSSGPSGYGYTF.